One and the same sample provided the 13 T cell receptor beta chains below, sequenced in a study of T-cell reconstitution after alpha-beta-depleted transplantation in children (dated by TCRdb to about 2016). Library construction relied on PCR. TCRdb shows the sequencer as Illumina HiSeq 2500. To normalize quantification of the TCRbeta repertoire, the TCR libraries were built with molecular barcoding that relied on unique molecular identifiers. The public reads were run again by TCRdb, first through fastp at Q25 and then through MiXCR, and only productive beta chains were kept. When rows share a CDR3 protein, they turn into one entry using the most common DNA and genes. The sample table lists about 91,000 distinct CDR3 sequences, 8% to 9% of them with a count of one. Just under 7% of the sample comes from the top ten. This material consisted of PBMCs from the stem cell graft donor, taken from the stem cell graft. The source of these receptors is a human donor who donated a stem cell graft to a child with congenital amegakaryocytic thrombocytopenia.

On this clonotype itself: A much larger clone is a single base away; this may be a read error. The rearrangement uses TRBV11-3 and TRBJ2-2; TRBD1 or TRBD2 may be the D gene (5 bases each). Germline V gene sequence: CDR1 SGHNT, CDR2 YENEEA. The length of the CDR3 is 12 residues. The DNA of the CDR3 is TGTGCCAGCAGCGTAGCGTCCGGGGACCTGTTTTTT. This gives the protein CASSVASGDLFF.

The rearrangement links TRBV6-1 to TRBJ2-3; the match to TRBD2 covers 14 bases. V lost 6 bases and J lost 5; bases outside the gene matches: 4. The germline V gene encodes CDR1 MNHNS and CDR2 SASEGT. This CDR3 is built from 15 residues. In DNA form, the CDR3 reads TGTGCCAGCAGGGACGGACTAGCGGGGGGAGATACGCAGTATTTT. The encoded protein is CASRDGLAGGDTQYF.

This clonotype was counted many times. The chain uses TRBV29-1 and TRBJ2-2; 7 bases are shared with TRBD2. Germline values: CDR1 SQVTM, CDR2 ANQGSEA. The CDR3 is made up of 14 amino acids. The ends lost 7 bases at V and 6 bases at J; junction bases unmatched: 11. In DNA form, the CDR3 reads TGCAGCGATCGAGCGGGGCCCGCCCCCGGGGAGCTGTTTTTT. Translation: CSDRAGPAPGELFF.

This clonotype was seen at least ten times. V and J are TRBV3-1 and TRBJ2-2; TRBD2 is a possible D gene (5 bases). The CDR3 consists of 14 residues. Germline loops: CDR1 LGHDT, CDR2 YNNKEL (reference sequence). V dropped 4 bases and J dropped 4 bases, with 10 bases sitting between them. The CDR3 here is CASSRLAATGELFF. The CDR3 bases are TGTGCCAGCAGCCGCCTAGCTGCCACCGGGGAGCTGTTTTTT.

This clonotype was counted ten times or more. V usage is TRBV20-1 and J usage is TRBJ2-1, with D possibly called TRBD1 or TRBD2 (5 bases each). This CDR3 is built from 10 residues. Germline V gene sequence: CDR1 DFQATT, CDR2 SNEGSKA (reference sequence). V shed 5 bases and J shed 13 bases, with 12 bases lying between them. This chain's CDR3 is CSADGTIQFF. The CDR3 DNA sequence: TGCAGTGCTGACGGGACCATTCAGTTCTTC.

This clonotype was seen many times. This chain connects TRBV11-2 to TRBJ2-2; 7 bases line up with TRBD2. After removal of 0 bases from V and 0 bases from J, the junction contained 4 bases not matched to a gene. From germline, CDR1 is SGHAT and CDR2 FQNNGV. The CDR3 totals 17 residues. CDR3 residues: CASSLDVSGANTGELFF. DNA of the CDR3: TGTGCCAGCAGCTTAGATGTCAGCGGGGCGAACACCGGGGAGCTGTTTTTT.

The rearrangement joins TRBV30 to TRBJ2-2; no clear D gene. The CDR3 is made up of 13 amino acids. V lost 4 bases to trimming and J lost 3 bases, with 9 bases between them. Per the germline V gene, CDR1 is GTSNPN and CDR2 is SVGIG (reference sequence). The CDR3 spells CAWKGYYTGELFF. The CDR3 region has the DNA TGTGCCTGGAAGGGTTATTACACCGGGGAGCTGTTTTTT.

At least ten counts were recorded for this clonotype. The V gene is TRBV7-2, the J gene TRBJ2-5; unclear D gene. V lost 1 base, J lost 5 bases, and 8 bases lay in between. The CDR3 spans 13 residues. Germline loops: CDR1 SGHTA, CDR2 FQGNSA. Here the CDR3 reads CASSLVGQETQYF. CDR3 nucleotides: TGTGCCAGCAGCTTAGTAGGTCAGGAGACCCAGTACTTC.

Ten or more counts support this clonotype. V is TRBV10-3 and J is TRBJ2-6; possible D gene TRBD1, 6 bases. V was shortened by 5 bases and J by 2 bases, with 10 bases between the two germline ends. The germline V gene has CDR1 ENHRY and CDR2 SYGVKD. The CDR3 has 15 amino acids. CDR3 sequence: CAISSTGTGANVLTF. The DNA of the CDR3 is TGTGCCATCAGTTCAACAGGGACTGGGGCCAACGTCCTGACTTTC.

This clonotype has a handful of counts. The CDR3 region has the DNA TGTGCCAGCAGCCCGCGCTTTGGAGAATCCTACAATGAGCAGTTCTTC. Translating gives CASSPRFGESYNEQFF. The V call is TRBV14, the J call TRBJ2-1; D ambiguous. V lost 4 bases, J lost 1 base, and 14 bases lay in between. Germline V gives CDR1 SGHDN, CDR2 FVKESK. The CDR3 has 16 amino acids.

This clonotype was picked up a small number of times. The V call is TRBV29-1, the J call TRBJ2-3; 9 positions agree with TRBD2. CDR1 is SQVTM and CDR2 is ANQGSEA in the germline V gene. The ends lost 5 bases at V and 5 bases at J; junction bases unmatched: 8. The length of the CDR3 is 14 residues. CDR3 residues: CSVQLAGVGDTQYF. As DNA, the CDR3 is TGCAGCGTTCAATTAGCGGGAGTAGGAGATACGCAGTATTTT.

In its sample, this clonotype was seen a few times. Just one base apart from a much larger clone, this may be a read error. The V and J genes are TRBV7-2 and TRBJ2-4; unclear D gene. Germline values: CDR1 SGHTA, CDR2 FQGNSA. The CDR3 sequence is 12 residues long. The CDR3 loop is CASSAGTNSQYF. The CDR3 DNA reads TGTGCCAGCAGCGCCGGCACAAACAGTCAGTACTTC. Full variable domain (rest looked up from reference TRBV7-2 and TRBJ2-4): GAGVSQSPSNKVTEKGKDVELRCDPISGHTALYWYRQSLGQGLEFLIYFQGNSAPDKSGLPSDRFSAERTGGSVSTLTIQRTQQEDSAVYLCASSAGTNSQYFGAGTRLSVL.

The rearrangement uses TRBV3-1 and TRBJ1-2; D perhaps matches TRBD1 (6 bases). From germline, CDR1 is LGHDT and CDR2 YNNKEL (reference sequence). The CDR3 extends over 15 amino acids. The ends were cut back, 2 bases at V and 8 bases at J, with 18 bases in the middle. The CDR3 sequence is CASSQNRAASGGYTF. DNA of the CDR3: TGTGCCAGCAGCCAAAACAGGGCGGCTTCGGGCGGCTACACCTTC.